This T cell receptor beta chain was profiled in a study of blood T cell repertoires in COVID-19. Study-level information: Material from acute and convalescent COVID-19 was sourced from the United States, Italy and Spain.

Only a few counts were recorded for this clone. V was cut by 9 bases and J by 9 bases, with 19 bases left in between. Germline CDR1 is LNHDA and CDR2 is SQIVND (reference sequence). The CDR3 is 13 residues long. Here immunoSEQ multiplex PCR was the method, and the copy in TCRdb shows in-frame clones only, minus some. The sample comprises about 190,000 clones, roughly 78% of which are singletons, and approximately 3% rests with the top ten. This chain links TRBV19 with TRBJ2-3; TRBD2 might be the D (6 bases). The specimen sequenced was peripheral blood. This receptor was obtained from a woman older than 75 with active or convalescent COVID-19. The CDR3: CASSRGDAGTQYF. The CDR3, as DNA: TGTGCCAGCTCCCGCGGGGACGCAGGCACGCAGTATTTT.